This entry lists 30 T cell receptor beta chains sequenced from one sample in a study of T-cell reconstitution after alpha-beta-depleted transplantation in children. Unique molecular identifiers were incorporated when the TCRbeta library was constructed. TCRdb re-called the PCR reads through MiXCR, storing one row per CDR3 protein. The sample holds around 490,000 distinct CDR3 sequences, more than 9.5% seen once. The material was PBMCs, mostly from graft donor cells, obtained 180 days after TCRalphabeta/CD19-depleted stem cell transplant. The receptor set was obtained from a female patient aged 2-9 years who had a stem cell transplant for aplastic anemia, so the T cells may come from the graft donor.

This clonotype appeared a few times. CDR3 in DNA: TGTGCCAGCAGCCAAGGGGCGGGGGGCATCGAGCAGTACTTC. Translation: CASSQGAGGIEQYF. This chain uses TRBV4-2 with TRBJ2-7; 8 nucleotides match TRBD2. The germline gives CDR1 LGHNA, CDR2 YNFKEQ. The CDR3 has 14 residues. The trim removed 1 base at V and 6 bases at J, leaving 5 bases unmatched.

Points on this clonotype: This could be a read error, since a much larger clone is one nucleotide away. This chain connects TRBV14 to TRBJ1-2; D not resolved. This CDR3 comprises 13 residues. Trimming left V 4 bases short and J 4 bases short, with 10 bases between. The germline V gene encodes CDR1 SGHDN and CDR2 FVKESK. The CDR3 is CASSPGRPYGYTF. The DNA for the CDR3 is TGTGCCAGCAGCCCCGGACGGCCCTATGGCTACACCTTC.

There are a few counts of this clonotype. CDR3 region: CASSLKGASEQFF. In DNA, the CDR3 is TGTGCCAGCAGCTTAAAGGGGGCAAGTGAGCAGTTCTTC. This chain connects TRBV7-2 to TRBJ2-1, with TRBD1 identical over 7 bases. Germline assignment: CDR1 SGHTA and CDR2 FQGNSA. CDR3 size: 13 residues. The junction had 4 bases not matched to a gene; V was cut back by 2 bases and J by 9 bases. Together with reference TRBV7-2 and TRBJ2-1, the CDR3 gives the full variable domain: GAGVSQSPSNKVTEKGKDVELRCDPISGHTALYWYRQSLGQGLEFLIYFQGNSAPDKSGLPSDRFSAERTGGSVSTLTIQRTQQEDSAVYLCASSLKGASEQFFGPGTRLTVL.

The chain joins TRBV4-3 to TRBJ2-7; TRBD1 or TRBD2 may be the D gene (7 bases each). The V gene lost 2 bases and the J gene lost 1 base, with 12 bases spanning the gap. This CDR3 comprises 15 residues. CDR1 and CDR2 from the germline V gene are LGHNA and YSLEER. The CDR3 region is CASSQFRGGSYEQYV. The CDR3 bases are TGCGCCAGCAGCCAATTCAGGGGGGGGTCCTACGAGCAGTACGTC.

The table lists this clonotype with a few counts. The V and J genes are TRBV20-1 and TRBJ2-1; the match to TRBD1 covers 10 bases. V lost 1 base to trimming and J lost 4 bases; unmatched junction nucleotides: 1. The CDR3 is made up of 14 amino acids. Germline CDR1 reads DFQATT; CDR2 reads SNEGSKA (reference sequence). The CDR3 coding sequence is TGCAGTGCTAGAGCGGGACAGGGGTACAATGAGCAGTTCTTC. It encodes CSARAGQGYNEQFF.

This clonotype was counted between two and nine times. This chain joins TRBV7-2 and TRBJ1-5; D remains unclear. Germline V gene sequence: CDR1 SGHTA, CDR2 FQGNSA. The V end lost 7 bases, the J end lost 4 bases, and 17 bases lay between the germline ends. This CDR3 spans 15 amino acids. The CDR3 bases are TGTGCCAGCAACAAGGGCGGGTTTGGGAATCAGCCCCAGCATTTT. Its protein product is CASNKGGFGNQPQHF.

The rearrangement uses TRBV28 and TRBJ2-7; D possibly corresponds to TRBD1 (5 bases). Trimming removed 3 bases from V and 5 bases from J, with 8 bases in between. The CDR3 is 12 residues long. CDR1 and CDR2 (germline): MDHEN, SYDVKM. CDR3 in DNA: TGTGCCAGCAGTTTTTTCAGGGACGAGCAGTACTTC. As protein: CASSFFRDEQYF.

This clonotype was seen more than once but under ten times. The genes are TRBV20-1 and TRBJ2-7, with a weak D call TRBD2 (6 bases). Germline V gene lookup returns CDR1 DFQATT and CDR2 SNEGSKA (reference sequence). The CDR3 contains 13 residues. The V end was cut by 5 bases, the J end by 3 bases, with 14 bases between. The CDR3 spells CSASGDFHYEQYF. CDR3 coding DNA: TGCAGTGCTTCCGGGGACTTCCACTACGAGCAGTACTTC.

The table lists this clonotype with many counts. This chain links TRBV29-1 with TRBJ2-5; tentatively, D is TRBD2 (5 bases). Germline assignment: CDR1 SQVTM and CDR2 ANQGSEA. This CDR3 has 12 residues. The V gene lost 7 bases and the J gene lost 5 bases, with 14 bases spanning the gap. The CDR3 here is CSGRGGGETQYF. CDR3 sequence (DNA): TGCAGCGGCCGGGGTGGCGGGGAGACCCAGTACTTC.

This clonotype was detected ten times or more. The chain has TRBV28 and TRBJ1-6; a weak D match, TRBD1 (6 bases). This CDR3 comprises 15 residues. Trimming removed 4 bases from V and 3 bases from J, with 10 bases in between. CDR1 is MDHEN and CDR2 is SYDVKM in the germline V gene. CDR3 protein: CASSSGDVYNSPLHF. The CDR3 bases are TGTGCCAGCAGTTCAGGGGATGTCTATAATTCACCCCTCCACTTT. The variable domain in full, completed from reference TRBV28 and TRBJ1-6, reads DVKVTQSSRYLVKRTGEKVFLECVQDMDHENMFWYRQDPGLGLRLIYFSYDVKMKEKGDIPEGYSVSREKKERFSLILESASTNQTSMYLCASSSGDVYNSPLHFGNGTRLTVT.

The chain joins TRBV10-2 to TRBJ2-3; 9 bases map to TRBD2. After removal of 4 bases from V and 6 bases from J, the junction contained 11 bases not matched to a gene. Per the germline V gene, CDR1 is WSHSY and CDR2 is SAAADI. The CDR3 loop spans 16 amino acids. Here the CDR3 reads CASSGDLAGASDTQYF. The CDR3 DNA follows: TGCGCCAGCAGTGGGGACTTAGCGGGAGCCTCGGATACGCAGTATTTT.

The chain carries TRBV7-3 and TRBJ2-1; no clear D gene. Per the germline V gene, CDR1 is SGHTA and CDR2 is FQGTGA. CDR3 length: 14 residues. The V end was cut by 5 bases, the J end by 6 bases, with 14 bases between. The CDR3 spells CASSELRTVNEQFF. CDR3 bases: TGTGCCAGCAGCGAGCTCAGGACGGTCAATGAGCAGTTCTTC.

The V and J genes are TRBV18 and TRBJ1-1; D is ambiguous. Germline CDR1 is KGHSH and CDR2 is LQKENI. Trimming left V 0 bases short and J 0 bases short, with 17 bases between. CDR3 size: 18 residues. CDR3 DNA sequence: TGTGCCAGCTCACCACCGGAGGGATCGTCCGTGATGAACACTGAAGCTTTCTTT. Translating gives CASSPPEGSSVMNTEAFF. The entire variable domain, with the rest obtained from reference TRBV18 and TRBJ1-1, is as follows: NAGVMQNPRHLVRRRGQEARLRCSPMKGHSHVYWYRQLPEEGLKFMVYLQKENIIDESGMPKERFSAEFPKEGPSILRIQQVVRGDSAAYFCASSPPEGSSVMNTEAFFGQGTRLTVV.

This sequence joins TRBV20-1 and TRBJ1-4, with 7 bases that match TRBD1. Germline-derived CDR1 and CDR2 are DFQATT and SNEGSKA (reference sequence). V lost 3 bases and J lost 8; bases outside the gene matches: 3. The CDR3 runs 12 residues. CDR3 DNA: TGCAGTGCTAGGGGGGACAGAGAAAAACTGTTTTTT. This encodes CSARGDREKLFF.

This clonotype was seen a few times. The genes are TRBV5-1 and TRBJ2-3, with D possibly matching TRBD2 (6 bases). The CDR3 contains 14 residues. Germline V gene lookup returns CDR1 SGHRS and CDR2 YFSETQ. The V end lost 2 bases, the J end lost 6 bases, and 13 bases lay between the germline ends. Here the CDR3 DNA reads TGCGCCAGCAGCTTCGGGACTGTGGGCGATACGCAGTATTTT. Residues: CASSFGTVGDTQYF.

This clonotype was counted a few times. CDR3 residues: CASSLFGGSYNEQFF. CDR3 nucleotides: TGTGCCAGCAGTTTATTTGGGGGCTCCTACAATGAGCAGTTCTTC. The gene calls are TRBV27 and TRBJ2-1; D may be TRBD1 or TRBD2 (5 bases each). The CDR3 spans 15 residues. Per the germline V gene, CDR1 is MNHEY and CDR2 is SMNVEV (reference sequence). Trimming stripped 1 base from V and 0 bases from J, with 7 bases between.

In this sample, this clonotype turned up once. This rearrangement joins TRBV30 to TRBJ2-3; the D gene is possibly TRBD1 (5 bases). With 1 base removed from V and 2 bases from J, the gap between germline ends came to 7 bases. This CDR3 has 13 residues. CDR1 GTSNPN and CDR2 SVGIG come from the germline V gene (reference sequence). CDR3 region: CAWSGQFTDTQYF. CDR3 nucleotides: TGTGCCTGGAGTGGACAGTTCACAGATACGCAGTATTTT.

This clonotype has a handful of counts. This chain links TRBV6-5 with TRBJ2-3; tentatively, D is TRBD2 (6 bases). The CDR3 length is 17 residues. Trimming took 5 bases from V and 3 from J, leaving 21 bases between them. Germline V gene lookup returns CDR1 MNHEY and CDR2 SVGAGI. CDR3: CASSNSRIGGLTDTQYF. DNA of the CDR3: TGTGCCAGCAGTAATAGCCGTATCGGAGGGCTAACAGATACGCAGTATTTT.

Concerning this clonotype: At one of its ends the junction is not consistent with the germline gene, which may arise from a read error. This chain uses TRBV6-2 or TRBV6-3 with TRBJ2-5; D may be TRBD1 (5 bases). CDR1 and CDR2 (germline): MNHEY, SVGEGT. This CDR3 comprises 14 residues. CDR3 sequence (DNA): TGTGCCAGCAGTTATAGACAGCCTCAAGAGACCCATTACTTC. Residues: CASSYRQPQETHYF.

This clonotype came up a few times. CDR3 bases: TGTGCCAGCAGTGCGCTTACTAGCTTCAACGAGCAGTACTTC. This encodes CASSALTSFNEQYF. The rearrangement uses TRBV25-1 and TRBJ2-7; D perhaps matches TRBD2 (6 bases). The CDR3 consists of 14 residues. V was clipped by 4 bases and J by 5 bases, with 15 bases between them. The germline V gene encodes CDR1 MGHDK and CDR2 SYGVNS.

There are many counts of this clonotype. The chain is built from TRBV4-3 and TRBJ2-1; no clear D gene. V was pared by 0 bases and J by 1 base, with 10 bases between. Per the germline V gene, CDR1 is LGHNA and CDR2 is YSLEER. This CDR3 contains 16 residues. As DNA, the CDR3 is TGCGCCAGCAGCCAAGATCTTGAGGATTCCTACAATGAGCAGTTCTTC. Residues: CASSQDLEDSYNEQFF.

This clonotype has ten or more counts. CDR3: CSVEDFYRDYGYTF. CDR3 in DNA: TGCAGCGTTGAAGATTTCTACAGAGACTATGGCTACACCTTC. The V gene is TRBV29-1, the J gene TRBJ1-2; D unresolved. The CDR3 is 14 residues long. Germline CDR1 and CDR2: SQVTM and ANQGSEA. The germline V and J ends were trimmed by 0 bases and 3 bases, with 11 bases remaining between them.

CDR3 DNA sequence: TGTGCCAGCAGGGGGGGCCGGGATACGCAGTATTTT. Translated: CASRGGRDTQYF. The chain links TRBV7-2 to TRBJ2-3; D possibly matches TRBD1 or TRBD2 (6 bases each). Germline V gene data show CDR1 as SGHTA and CDR2 as FQGNSA. The CDR3 extends over 12 amino acids. V lost 6 bases and J 6 bases, leaving 10 bases between the germline ends.

The CDR3 region has the DNA TGCGCCAGCAGCGGCGACCAGATGGGGGAGACCCAGTACTTC. It codes for CASSGDQMGETQYF. The J gene is TRBJ2-5, the V gene TRBV5-1; D not resolved. The CDR3 extends over 14 amino acids. Germline V gene data show CDR1 as SGHRS and CDR2 as YFSETQ. The germline V and J ends were trimmed by 4 bases and 5 bases, with 15 bases remaining between them.

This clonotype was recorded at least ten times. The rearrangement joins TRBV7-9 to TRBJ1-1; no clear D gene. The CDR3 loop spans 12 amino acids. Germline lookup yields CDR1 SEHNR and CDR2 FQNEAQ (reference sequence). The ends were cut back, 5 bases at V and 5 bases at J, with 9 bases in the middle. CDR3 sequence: CASSPVETEAFF. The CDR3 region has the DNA TGTGCCAGCAGCCCTGTCGAGACTGAAGCTTTCTTT. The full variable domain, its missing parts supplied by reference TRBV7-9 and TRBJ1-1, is DTGVSQNPRHKITKRGQNVTFRCDPISEHNRLYWYRQTLGQGPEFLTYFQNEAQLEKSRLLSDRFSAERPKGSFSTLEIQRTEQGDSAMYLCASSPVETEAFFGQGTRLTVV.

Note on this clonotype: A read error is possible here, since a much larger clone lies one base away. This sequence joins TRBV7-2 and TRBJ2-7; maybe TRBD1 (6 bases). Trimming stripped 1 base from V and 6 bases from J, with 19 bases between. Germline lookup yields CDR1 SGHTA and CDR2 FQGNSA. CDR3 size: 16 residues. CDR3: CASSLERRQEMSEQYF. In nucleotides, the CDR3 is TGTGCCAGCAGCTTAGAGCGAAGACAGGAGATGTCCGAGCAGTACTTC.

CDR3 DNA: TGTGCCAGCAGCTTAAACGGGAGGGCCGGCCAAGAGACCCAGTACTTC. This sequence encodes CASSLNGRAGQETQYF. The chain joins TRBV7-2 to TRBJ2-5; 8 nucleotides match TRBD2. With V trimmed by 2 bases and J by 1 base, 6 bases remained unmatched. Germline CDR1 and CDR2: SGHTA and FQGNSA. CDR3 length equals 16 residues.

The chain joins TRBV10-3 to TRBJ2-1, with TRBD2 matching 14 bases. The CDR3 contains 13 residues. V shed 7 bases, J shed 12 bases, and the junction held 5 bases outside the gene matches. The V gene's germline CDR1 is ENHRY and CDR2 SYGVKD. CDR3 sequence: CAITGLAGEGQFF. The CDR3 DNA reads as TGTGCCATCACGGGACTAGCGGGAGAGGGGCAGTTCTTC.

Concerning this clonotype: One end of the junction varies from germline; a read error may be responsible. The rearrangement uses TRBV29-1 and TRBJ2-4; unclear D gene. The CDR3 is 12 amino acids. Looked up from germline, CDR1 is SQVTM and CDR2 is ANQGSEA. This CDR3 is CSVELRKNSQYF. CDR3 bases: TGCAGCGTTGAATTGAGAAAAAACAGTCAGTACTTC.

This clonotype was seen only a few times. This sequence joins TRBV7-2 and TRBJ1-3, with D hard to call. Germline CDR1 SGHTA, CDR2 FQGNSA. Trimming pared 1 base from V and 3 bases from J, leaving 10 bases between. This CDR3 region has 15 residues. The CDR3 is CASSLGRGFGNTIYF. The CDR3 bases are TGTGCCAGCAGCTTAGGGCGGGGTTTTGGAAACACCATATATTTT.